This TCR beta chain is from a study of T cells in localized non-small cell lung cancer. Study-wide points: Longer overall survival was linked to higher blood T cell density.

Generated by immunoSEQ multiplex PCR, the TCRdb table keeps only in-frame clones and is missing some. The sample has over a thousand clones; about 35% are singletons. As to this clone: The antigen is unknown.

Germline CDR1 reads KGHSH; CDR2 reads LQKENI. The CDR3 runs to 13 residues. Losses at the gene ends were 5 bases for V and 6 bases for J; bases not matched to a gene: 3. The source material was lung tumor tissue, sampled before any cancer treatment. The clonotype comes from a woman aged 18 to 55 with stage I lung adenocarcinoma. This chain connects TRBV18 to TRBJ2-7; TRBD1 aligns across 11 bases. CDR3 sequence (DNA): TGTGCCAGCTCAAGGACAGGGGGCGGCGAGCAGTACTTC. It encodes CASSRTGGGEQYF.